These 5 T cell receptor beta chains were sequenced from one sample in a study of vaccination and CD4 T cells after COVID-19. Sequencing of the DNA from cultured CD4+ T cells was carried out with the Oncomine TCR Beta short-read assay. TCRdb analysed the PCR reads with MiXCR anew, one entry per CDR3 protein. Of 6,000 to 6,500 distinct CDR3 sequences in the sample, around two fifths were seen once. For these receptors, no antigen is known. The sample's treatment: approximately nine-day PBMC culture with coronavirus spike peptide pools or control peptides (ViraFEST assay). One should note that the unexposed donor's CD4+ T cells were collected before the COVID-19 pandemic (2011-2018). The specimen was CD4+ T cells from blood, cultured in vitro. All receptors come from a human donor in good health.

This clonotype was picked up a small number of times. The rearrangement links TRBV30 to TRBJ1-2; perhaps TRBD1 as D (5 bases). V gave up 0 bases and J gave up 4 bases, with 9 bases separating them. The germline V gene encodes CDR1 GTSNPN and CDR2 SVGIG (reference sequence). The CDR3 runs 13 residues. The CDR3 is CAWSVGTIYGYTF. The DNA for the CDR3 is TGTGCCTGGAGTGTGGGGACTATCTATGGCTACACCTTC.

Notes on this clonotype: Germline and junction disagree at one end, which may indicate a read error. This chain links TRBV20-1 with TRBJ1-2; TRBD1 matches 7 bases. The germline V gene has CDR1 DFQATT and CDR2 SNEGSKA (reference sequence). CDR3 length equals 18 residues. CDR3 amino acids: CSARDLGAGGYTGYDYTF. CDR3 bases: TGCAGTGCTAGAGATTTGGGCGCAGGGGGTTATACGGGTTATGACTACACCTTC.

This clonotype appeared a few times. This sequence joins TRBV7-3 and TRBJ2-7; 10 bases are a match to TRBD1. Per the germline V gene, CDR1 is SGHTA and CDR2 is FQGTGA. This CDR3 region has 15 residues. The trim removed 4 bases at V and 4 bases at J, leaving 7 bases unmatched. The CDR3 DNA sequence: TGTGCCAGCAGCTCCCCGGGACAGGGGATTTACGAGCAGTACTTC. Its protein is CASSSPGQGIYEQYF.

This clonotype was observed a single time. V is TRBV6-5 and J is TRBJ2-7; D remains unclear. This CDR3 is built from 14 residues. CDR1 and CDR2 (germline): MNHEY, SVGAGI. The germline V and J ends were trimmed by 4 bases and 2 bases, with 12 bases remaining between them. The CDR3 protein is CASSSLPGPYEQYF. CDR3 coding DNA: TGTGCCAGCAGTTCTCTCCCCGGCCCCTACGAGCAGTACTTC.

The rearrangement joins TRBV18 to TRBJ2-2; D gene unclear. Germline assignment: CDR1 KGHSH and CDR2 LQKENI. V was cut by 3 bases and J by 6 bases, with 11 bases left in between. The CDR3 is 14 residues long. The CDR3 sequence: CASSPRPEAGELFF. The DNA of the CDR3 is TGTGCCAGCTCACCGCGTCCAGAAGCCGGGGAGCTGTTTTTT.